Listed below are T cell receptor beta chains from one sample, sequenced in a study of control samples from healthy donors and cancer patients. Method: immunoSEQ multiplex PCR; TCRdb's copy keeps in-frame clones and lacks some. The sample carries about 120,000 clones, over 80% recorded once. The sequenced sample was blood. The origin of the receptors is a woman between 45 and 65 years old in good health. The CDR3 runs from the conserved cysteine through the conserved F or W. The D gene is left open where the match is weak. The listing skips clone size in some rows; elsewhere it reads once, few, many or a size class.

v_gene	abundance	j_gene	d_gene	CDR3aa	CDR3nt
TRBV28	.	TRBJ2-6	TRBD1	CASSPITGGDFSGANVLTF	TGTGCCAGCAGTCCGATCACAGGGGGCGACTTCTCTGGGGCCAACGTCCTGACTTTC
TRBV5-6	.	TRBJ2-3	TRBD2	CASSDSTSGGARDTQYF	TGTGCCAGCAGCGACTCGACTAGCGGGGGGGCCAGGGATACGCAGTATTTT
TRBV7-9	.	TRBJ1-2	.	CASSLGRGTGYTF	TGTGCCAGCAGCCTAGGTCGGGGGACTGGCTACACCTTC
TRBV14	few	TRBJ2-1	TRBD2	CASSPSGGAGNEQFF	TGTGCCAGCAGCCCCAGCGGGGGGGCTGGGAATGAGCAGTTCTTC
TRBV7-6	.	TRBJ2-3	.	CASSLVGNSLTDTQYF	TGTGCCAGCAGCTTAGTTGGTAATAGTTTAACAGATACGCAGTATTTT
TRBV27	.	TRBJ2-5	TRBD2	CASSRIAGGPETQYF	TGTGCCAGCAGTAGAATAGCGGGGGGGCCTGAGACCCAGTACTTC
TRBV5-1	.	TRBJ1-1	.	CASSPRGKTEAFF	TGCGCCAGCAGCCCTCGGGGGAAGACGGAAGCTTTCTTT
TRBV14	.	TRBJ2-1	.	CASSQDSNEQFF	TGTGCCAGCAGCCAAGACTCCAATGAGCAGTTCTTC
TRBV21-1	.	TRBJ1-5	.	CASTLRDGVNQPQHF	TGTGCCAGTACGCTCCGGGACGGTGTAAATCAGCCCCAGCATTTT
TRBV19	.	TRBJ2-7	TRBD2	CASSTPLREESYEQYF	TGTGCCAGTAGTACCCCCCTGCGGGAGGAATCCTACGAGCAGTACTTC
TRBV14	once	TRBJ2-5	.	CASSQDRQGQETQYF	TGTGCCAGCAGCCAAGATCGGCAGGGACAAGAGACCCAGTACTTC
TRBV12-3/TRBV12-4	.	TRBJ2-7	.	CASSLAHEQYF	TGTGCCAGCAGTTTAGCCCACGAGCAGTACTTC
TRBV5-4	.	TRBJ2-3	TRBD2	CASSTGGGSSTDTQYF	TGTGCCAGCAGCACGGGGGGAGGGAGTTCCACAGATACGCAGTATTTT
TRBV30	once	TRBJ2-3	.	CAWRRAQIGPDTQYF	TGTGCCTGGAGGAGGGCCCAGATCGGACCAGATACGCAGTATTTT
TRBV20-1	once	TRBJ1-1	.	CSAGLGAFF	TGCAGTGCGGGTCTGGGGGCTTTCTTT
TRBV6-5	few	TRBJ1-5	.	CASSLGSGVNQPQHF	TGTGCCAGCAGTTTGGGTTCAGGGGTTAATCAGCCCCAGCATTTT
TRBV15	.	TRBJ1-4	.	CATSTRATKVSTNEKLFF	TGTGCCACCAGCACCAGGGCCACGAAGGTGTCCACTAATGAAAAACTGTTTTTT